The 10 T cell receptor beta chains listed next were all sequenced from one sample in a study of beta chain features in type 1 diabetes. The entirety of the isolated RNA underwent reverse transcription, so expressed TCRB transcripts were sequenced. Generated by immunoSEQ multiplex PCR, the TCRdb table keeps only in-frame clones and is missing some. The sample lists about 360,000 clones, roughly 12% seen once, with approximately 0.015% in the top ten. The sample consisted of naive CD4+ T cells from blood. These receptors were taken from a man between 18 and 35 years old in good health.

The chain has TRBV4-3 and TRBJ2-1; no definite D call. V dropped 4 bases and J dropped 4 bases, with 8 bases sitting between them. CDR1 and CDR2 (germline): LGHNA, YSLEER. The CDR3 is made up of 13 amino acids. The CDR3 DNA sequence: TGCGCCAGCAGCCTGTCTCCTTACAATGAGCAGTTCTTC. It yields the protein CASSLSPYNEQFF.

The gene calls are TRBV7-2 and TRBJ2-5; 10 bases line up with TRBD1. V shed 4 bases, J shed 4 bases, and the junction held 12 bases outside the gene matches. The germline V gene encodes CDR1 SGHTA and CDR2 FQGNSA. The CDR3 is 17 residues long. CDR3 sequence reads: CASSSPRTGGQTETQYF. DNA for the CDR3: TGTGCCAGCAGCTCTCCTCGGACAGGGGGTCAAACAGAGACCCAGTACTTC. The full variable domain, its missing parts supplied by reference TRBV7-2 and TRBJ2-5, is GAGVSQSPSNKVTEKGKDVELRCDPISGHTALYWYRQSLGQGLEFLIYFQGNSAPDKSGLPSDRFSAERTGGSVSTLTIQRTQQEDSAVYLCASSSPRTGGQTETQYFGPGTRLLVL.

The rearrangement joins TRBV7-6 to TRBJ2-1; 10 positions match TRBD1. CDR1 SGHVS and CDR2 FNYEAQ come from the germline V gene. CDR3 size: 14 residues. V shed 5 bases and J 10 bases; nucleotides not matched to a gene: 8. CDR3 in amino acids: CASSTRQGAREQFF. CDR3 DNA sequence: TGTGCCAGCAGCACCCGACAGGGGGCAAGAGAGCAGTTCTTC.

This clone appeared a few times. V is TRBV19 and J is TRBJ2-5, with 7 nucleotides matching TRBD1. The germline CDR1 and CDR2 sequences are LNHDA and SQIVND (reference sequence). The V gene end was trimmed by 3 bases and the J gene end by 4 bases; junction bases not matched to a gene: 8. This CDR3 has 15 residues. CDR3 region: CASSIHRGRGETQYF. The CDR3 DNA is TGTGCCAGTAGTATCCACAGGGGACGGGGAGAGACCCAGTACTTC.

This clone was seen more than once but under ten times. This chain uses TRBV5-1 with TRBJ1-1; maybe TRBD1 (5 bases). The CDR3 is 15 amino acids. Germline V gene lookup returns CDR1 SGHRS and CDR2 YFSETQ. The V end was cut by 1 base, the J end by 1 base, with 11 bases between. CDR3 DNA sequence: TGCGCCAGCAGCTTGCTGGGGCCTTCGAACACTGAAGCTTTCTTT. It encodes CASSLLGPSNTEAFF. The full variable domain, completed using reference TRBV5-1 and TRBJ1-1, is KAGVTQTPRYLIKTRGQQVTLSCSPISGHRSVSWYQQTPGQGLQFLFEYFSETQRNKGNFPGRFSGRQFSNSRSEMNVSTLELGDSALYLCASSLLGPSNTEAFFGQGTRLTVV.

The chain links TRBV5-1 to TRBJ2-7; TRBD1 matches 8 bases. The CDR3 extends over 15 amino acids. The V and J ends lost 7 bases and 2 bases, in that order; junction bases with no gene match: 11. The germline V gene encodes CDR1 SGHRS and CDR2 YFSETQ. In DNA form, the CDR3 reads TGCGCCAGCCTGGCTGGACAGGGCACAGCCTACGAGCAGTACTTC. Its translation: CASLAGQGTAYEQYF. Based on the CDR3 plus reference TRBV5-1 and TRBJ2-7, the full variable domain is KAGVTQTPRYLIKTRGQQVTLSCSPISGHRSVSWYQQTPGQGLQFLFEYFSETQRNKGNFPGRFSGRQFSNSRSEMNVSTLELGDSALYLCASLAGQGTAYEQYFGPGTRLTVT.

The V gene is TRBV4-2, the J gene TRBJ2-7; 8 bases are a match to TRBD1. Trimming removed 4 bases from V and 2 bases from J; junction bases left unmatched: 10. Germline V CDR1 and CDR2: LGHNA, YNFKEQ. The CDR3 is 16 residues long. The CDR3: CASSRLTGVSTYEQYF. CDR3 nucleotides: TGTGCCAGCAGCCGCCTGACAGGGGTTTCGACCTACGAGCAGTACTTC.

This chain connects TRBV6-5 to TRBJ2-7; tentatively, D is TRBD2 (5 bases). Trimming cost V 6 bases and J 7 bases, with 19 bases left between them. The CDR3 extends over 14 amino acids. Germline loops: CDR1 MNHEY, CDR2 SVGAGI. The CDR3 is CASSPDWLGGEQYF. Written as DNA, the CDR3 is TGTGCCAGCAGCCCGGACTGGCTGGGTGGGGAGCAGTACTTC.

The rearrangement uses TRBV7-2 and TRBJ2-3, with D maybe TRBD2 (5 bases). The germline V gene has CDR1 SGHTA and CDR2 FQGNSA. V was trimmed by 4 bases and J by 3 bases, leaving 20 bases between them. This CDR3 has 17 amino acids. The CDR3 sequence is CASSSRRAGGKTDTQYF. The CDR3 DNA is TGTGCCAGCAGCTCCCGAAGGGCGGGCGGAAAAACAGATACGCAGTATTTT.

The J gene is TRBJ1-1, the V gene TRBV6-1; tentatively, D is TRBD1 (5 bases). The ends were cut back, 2 bases at V and 8 bases at J, with 9 bases in the middle. The CDR3 spans 12 residues. From germline, CDR1 is MNHNS and CDR2 SASEGT. CDR3 residues: CASSEIRGEAFF. The DNA of the CDR3 is TGTGCCAGCAGTGAAATAAGGGGCGAAGCTTTCTTT.